The clone carrying this TCR beta chain was counted between two and nine times. Antigen unknown. The data were taken from a study of beta chain features in type 1 diabetes. Study results and limitations: The study found moderately but significantly shorter TCRB CDR3s in all four CD4+ subsets of Type 1 diabetes patients. HLA influence on TCRB rearrangement stayed unresolved here.

All of the isolated RNA was reverse transcribed, so expressed TCRB transcripts were sequenced. The method was immunoSEQ multiplex PCR; TCRdb's version includes in-frame clones alone and lacks a portion of them. This sample has 250,000 to 350,000 clones; roughly an eighth occur once, and the top ten carry about 0.017%. The CDR3 is made up of 15 amino acids. The V gene's germline CDR1 is SGHTA and CDR2 FQGNSA. The V gene end was trimmed by 5 bases and the J gene end by 1 base; junction bases not matched to a gene: 4. The sequence was obtained from a man aged 30 to 39 with type 1 diabetes. The V call is TRBV7-2, the J call TRBJ2-7, with TRBD2 matching 11 bases. Sequences were obtained from naive CD4+ T cells from blood. For the CDR3, the DNA is TGTGCCAGCAGCGCACCTAGCGGGGGGTCCTACGAGCAGTACTTC. Amino acids: CASSAPSGGSYEQYF.